These 28 T cell receptor beta chains were sequenced from one sample in a study of shared clonotypes between healthy human individuals. This table comes from immunoSEQ multiplex PCR, and its TCRdb copy is limited to in-frame clones, with some not included. Among some 690,000 clones listed, about 90% were seen once. The source material was memory CD8+ T cells from PBMCs. Noted subset: CD45RO+ cells pooled with CCR7-negative TemRA cells. All receptors derive from a man between 18 and 29 years old in good health. Some clones in this sample may be carry-over from other donors' samples.

The sample holds many counts of this clone. This chain links TRBV13 with TRBJ2-3; D is unclear. Germline V gene sequence: CDR1 PRHDT, CDR2 FYEKMQ (reference sequence). Trimming removed 6 bases at V and 1 base at J, with 8 bases between. CDR3 length: 13 residues. The CDR3 DNA sequence: TGTGCCAGCAGTGAATGGGGCACAGATACGCAGTATTTT. Translation gives CASSEWGTDTQYF.

The J gene is TRBJ2-5, the V gene TRBV25-1; TRBD1 or TRBD2 may be the D gene (5 bases each). Germline loops: CDR1 MGHDK, CDR2 SYGVNS. The CDR3 has 13 amino acids. V dropped 3 bases and J dropped 3 bases, with 8 bases sitting between them. CDR3 bases: TGTGCCAGCAGTGAGGGGGTAGAAGAGACCCAGTACTTC. Amino acids: CASSEGVEETQYF.

The chain recombines TRBV19 with TRBJ1-4; D gene ambiguous. The V end lost 3 bases, the J end lost 2 bases, and 13 bases lay between the germline ends. The germline CDR1 and CDR2 sequences are LNHDA and SQIVND (reference sequence). The CDR3 is 16 residues long. The chain's CDR3 is CASSIGLPATNEKLFF. The CDR3 DNA reads TGTGCCAGTAGTATTGGCCTCCCGGCCACTAATGAAAAACTGTTTTTT.

The chain recombines TRBV28 with TRBJ2-7, with 14 nucleotides matching TRBD2. Germline assignment: CDR1 MDHEN and CDR2 SYDVKM. Losses at the gene ends were 5 bases for V and 2 bases for J; bases not matched to a gene: 8. The CDR3 is made up of 17 amino acids. CDR3 in amino acids: CASSVRTSGRLTYEQYF. The CDR3 DNA sequence: TGTGCCAGCAGTGTCCGGACTAGCGGGAGGCTTACCTACGAGCAGTACTTC.

The chain carries TRBV11-2 and TRBJ2-3, with TRBD2 identical over 12 bases. CDR1 is SGHAT, CDR2 FQNNGV, per germline. V gave up 5 bases and J gave up 6 bases; unmatched junction bases: 12. This CDR3 is built from 17 residues. The CDR3 coding sequence is TGTGCCAGCAGCGCCCGACTAGCGGGAGCGCGGGCGGATACGCAGTATTTT. It yields the protein CASSARLAGARADTQYF.

The CDR3 reads CASRDVTSHSSSGYTF. The CDR3 nucleotides are TGTGCCAGCAGGGATGTAACAAGCCACTCATCCAGCGGCTACACCTTC. The rearrangement links TRBV28 to TRBJ1-2; no reliable D call. CDR1 is MDHEN and CDR2 is SYDVKM in the germline V gene. The CDR3 totals 16 residues. V lost 6 bases and J 8 bases, leaving 25 bases between the germline ends.

The V call is TRBV28, the J call TRBJ1-1; D is undetermined. The V gene's germline CDR1 is MDHEN and CDR2 SYDVKM. Trimming cost V 6 bases and J 2 bases, with 10 bases left between them. The CDR3 has 13 amino acids. The CDR3 nucleotides read TGTGCCAGCAGCCGACCCTCTAACACTGAAGCTTTCTTT. Translating it yields CASSRPSNTEAFF.

This clone was observed once. The rearrangement links TRBV18 to TRBJ1-1; D ambiguous. With 3 bases removed from V and 2 bases from J, the gap between germline ends came to 10 bases. The CDR3 spans 14 residues. Germline V CDR1 and CDR2: KGHSH, LQKENI. The CDR3 coding sequence is TGTGCCAGCTCACCCGAAGAGTCTAACACTGAAGCTTTCTTT. Amino acid sequence: CASSPEESNTEAFF.

The genes are TRBV28 and TRBJ2-1, with D perhaps matching TRBD2 (5 bases). Germline-derived CDR1 and CDR2 are MDHEN and SYDVKM. The V end lost 3 bases, the J end lost 1 base, and 10 bases lay between the germline ends. The CDR3 loop spans 15 amino acids. DNA for the CDR3: TGTGCCAGCAGTTTGCTCGGGGTATCCTACAATGAGCAGTTCTTC. Amino acids: CASSLLGVSYNEQFF.

The V gene is TRBV9, the J gene TRBJ2-1, with D uncertain. CDR3 length: 18 residues. From germline, CDR1 is SGDLS and CDR2 YYNGEE. Deletions cut 3 bases from V and 0 bases from J, with 19 bases between. The CDR3 sequence: CASSDPSDRSRSYNEQFF. The CDR3 DNA is TGTGCCAGCAGCGACCCGTCGGATAGGAGTCGCTCCTACAATGAGCAGTTCTTC.

The chain recombines TRBV7-6 with TRBJ2-7; 7 bases line up with TRBD2. Germline V lookup: CDR1 SGHVS, CDR2 FNYEAQ. The CDR3 has 16 residues. Trimming took 5 bases from V and 2 from J; bases not matched to a gene: 12. The DNA of the CDR3 is TGTGCCAGCAGCAATCCCCCGAGCGGGGCGACCTACGAGCAGTACTTC. Its translation is CASSNPPSGATYEQYF.

The chain links TRBV5-4 to TRBJ2-7; 9 nucleotides align to TRBD1. Per the germline V gene, CDR1 is SGHNT and CDR2 is YYREEE (reference sequence). The V and J ends lost 7 bases and 5 bases, in that order; junction bases with no gene match: 7. CDR3 size: 13 residues. The CDR3 here is CASSQGARHEQYF. The CDR3 coding sequence is TGTGCCAGCTCACAGGGGGCAAGGCACGAGCAGTACTTC.

This clone occurred once. V and J are TRBV9 and TRBJ2-7; 16 positions agree with TRBD2. With V trimmed by 4 bases and J by 4 bases, 8 bases remained unmatched. Germline assignment: CDR1 SGDLS and CDR2 YYNGEE. CDR3 length: 17 amino acids. CDR3 protein: CASSTGLAGGGRYEQYF. The CDR3 bases are TGTGCCAGCAGCACGGGACTAGCGGGAGGGGGCCGGTACGAGCAGTACTTC.

The chain uses TRBV9 and TRBJ2-1; no clear D gene. The CDR3 spans 14 residues. Germline V gene lookup returns CDR1 SGDLS and CDR2 YYNGEE. Trimming removed 4 bases from V and 5 bases from J, with 13 bases in between. The CDR3 spells CASSTRTANNEQFF. CDR3 sequence (DNA): TGTGCCAGCAGCACCCGGACGGCTAACAATGAGCAGTTCTTC.

V and J are TRBV6-5 and TRBJ2-5, with 7 bases identical to TRBD1. This CDR3 spans 15 amino acids. V shed 0 bases and J 4 bases; nucleotides not matched to a gene: 5. CDR1 is MNHEY, CDR2 SVGAGI, per germline. CDR3 nucleotides: TGTGCCAGCAGTTACTCGAAATACAGGGGAGAGACCCAGTACTTC. Translation: CASSYSKYRGETQYF.

The V gene is TRBV29-1, the J gene TRBJ1-1, with a weak D call TRBD1 (5 bases). Germline lookup yields CDR1 SQVTM and CDR2 ANQGSEA. The germline V and J ends were trimmed by 1 base and 1 base, with 13 bases remaining between them. This CDR3 has 15 residues. CDR3 in DNA: TGCAGCGTTGAAGTTTTTGGGGGGTCGAACACTGAAGCTTTCTTT. Its protein is CSVEVFGGSNTEAFF.

This chain connects TRBV5-1 to TRBJ1-2; TRBD1 matches 7 bases. The CDR3 sequence is 15 residues long. The V gene end was trimmed by 0 bases and the J gene end by 5 bases; junction bases not matched to a gene: 7. Germline CDR1 reads SGHRS; CDR2 reads YFSETQ. The DNA of the CDR3 is TGCGCCAGCAGCTTGGCCGGGACAGCGCTATATGGCTACACCTTC. Amino acids: CASSLAGTALYGYTF.

Only one count was recorded for this clone. The CDR3 region is CASSYQTGGWDEQYF. The DNA for the CDR3 is TGTGCCAGCAGTTACCAGACAGGGGGCTGGGACGAGCAGTACTTC. J is TRBJ2-7 and V is TRBV27; TRBD1 matches 10 bases. The V gene end was trimmed by 4 bases and the J gene end by 5 bases; junction bases not matched to a gene: 8. CDR3 length equals 15 residues. Per the germline V gene, CDR1 is MNHEY and CDR2 is SMNVEV (reference sequence).

This sequence joins TRBV10-3 and TRBJ2-1, with a tentative D call TRBD2 (5 bases). Germline V lookup: CDR1 ENHRY, CDR2 SYGVKD. This CDR3 spans 13 amino acids. The V end was cut by 6 bases, the J end by 8 bases, with 14 bases between. CDR3 coding DNA: TGTGCCATCAGCTATGATACTAGGGATGAGCAGTTCTTC. Translation gives CAISYDTRDEQFF.

This clone turned up a few times. CDR3 region: CASSHGTNDQPQHF. CDR3 DNA: TGTGCCAGCAGCCACGGGACAAACGATCAGCCCCAGCATTTT. The chain links TRBV7-9 to TRBJ1-5, with D possibly TRBD1 on 6 matching bases. The germline V and J ends were trimmed by 5 bases and 5 bases, with 13 bases remaining between them. Germline lookup yields CDR1 SEHNR and CDR2 FQNEAQ (reference sequence). CDR3 length: 14 residues.

This clone was seen a few times. This rearrangement joins TRBV11-2 to TRBJ2-7, with D possibly being TRBD2 (5 bases). The CDR3 has 16 residues. V shed 0 bases and J shed 0 bases, with 12 bases lying between them. Germline CDR1 reads SGHAT; CDR2 reads FQNNGV. This chain's CDR3 is CASSLDVSGSSYEQYF. In nucleotides, the CDR3 is TGTGCCAGCAGCTTAGATGTCTCGGGGAGCTCCTACGAGCAGTACTTC.

This chain links TRBV11-1 with TRBJ1-2; D is ambiguous. The CDR3 has 13 residues. Per the germline V gene, CDR1 is SGHAT and CDR2 is FQDESV (reference sequence). Trimming pared 5 bases from V and 4 bases from J, leaving 11 bases between. The CDR3 here is CASSPGAIYGYTF. The CDR3 DNA is TGTGCCAGCAGCCCGGGAGCTATCTATGGCTACACCTTC.

The chain employs TRBV29-1 and TRBJ2-2, with 7 bases lining up with TRBD1. Germline values: CDR1 SQVTM, CDR2 ANQGSEA. V shed 3 bases, J shed 5 bases, and the junction held 27 bases outside the gene matches. The CDR3 has 21 residues. The CDR3 region has the DNA TGCAGCGTTGACCGACTTAAATTAGGGACAGTCAAGCCAAGCCCAACCGGGGAGCTGTTTTTT. Protein: CSVDRLKLGTVKPSPTGELFF.

As for this clone: Other DNA sequences within the sample encode an identical CDR3. V gene TRBV2 combines with J gene TRBJ2-5; 7 nucleotides line up with TRBD1. J gave up 6 bases and V 10 bases, and 8 bases lay outside the gene matches. Germline V CDR1 and CDR2: SNHLY, FYNNEI. The CDR3 runs 12 residues. The CDR3 DNA reads as TGTGCCAACGATGGGGACAGTCAGACCCAGTACTTC. Its protein is CANDGDSQTQYF.

This clone occurred a few times. The chain has TRBV2 and TRBJ2-7, with D tentatively TRBD1 or TRBD2 (5 bases each). CDR3 length: 15 residues. With 0 bases removed from V and 0 bases from J, the gap between germline ends came to 9 bases. The V gene's germline CDR1 is SNHLY and CDR2 FYNNEI. The CDR3 loop reads CASSEASDSSYEQYF. The CDR3 DNA follows: TGTGCCAGCAGTGAAGCTAGCGACAGCTCCTACGAGCAGTACTTC.

The chain carries TRBV14 and TRBJ1-1; D is undetermined. This CDR3 spans 14 amino acids. The germline V gene has CDR1 SGHDN and CDR2 FVKESK. V was trimmed by 1 base and J by 4 bases, leaving 10 bases between them. For the CDR3, the DNA is TGTGCCAGCAGCCAAGTTTCCCATATCACTGAAGCTTTCTTT. It yields the protein CASSQVSHITEAFF.

This clone appeared a single time. The gene calls are TRBV11-2 and TRBJ1-1, with D tentatively TRBD1 (6 bases). V lost 2 bases and J lost 6, with 19 bases in between. From germline, CDR1 is SGHAT and CDR2 FQNNGV. CDR3 size: 16 residues. In DNA, the CDR3 is TGTGCCAGCAGCTTATATACGCGAACAGGGATCGCTGAAGCTTTCTTT. Translated, it gives CASSLYTRTGIAEAFF.

The gene calls are TRBV10-3 and TRBJ2-1, with D unresolved. Germline values: CDR1 ENHRY, CDR2 SYGVKD. Trimming pared 0 bases from V and 7 bases from J, leaving 7 bases between. The CDR3 spans 13 residues. CDR3 protein: CAISESPGNEQFF. The CDR3 coding sequence is TGTGCCATCAGTGAGTCGCCCGGGAATGAGCAGTTCTTC.